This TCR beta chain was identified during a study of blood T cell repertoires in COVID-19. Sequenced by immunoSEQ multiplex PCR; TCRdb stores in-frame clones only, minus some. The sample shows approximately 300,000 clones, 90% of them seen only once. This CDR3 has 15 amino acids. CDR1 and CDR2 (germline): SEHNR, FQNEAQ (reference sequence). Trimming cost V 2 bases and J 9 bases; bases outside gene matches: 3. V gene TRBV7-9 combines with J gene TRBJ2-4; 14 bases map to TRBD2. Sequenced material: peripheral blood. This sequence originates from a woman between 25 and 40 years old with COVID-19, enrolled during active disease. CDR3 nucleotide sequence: TGTGCCAGCAGCTTAAGGACTAGCGGGAGGATCATTCAGTACTTC. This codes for CASSLRTSGRIIQYF.